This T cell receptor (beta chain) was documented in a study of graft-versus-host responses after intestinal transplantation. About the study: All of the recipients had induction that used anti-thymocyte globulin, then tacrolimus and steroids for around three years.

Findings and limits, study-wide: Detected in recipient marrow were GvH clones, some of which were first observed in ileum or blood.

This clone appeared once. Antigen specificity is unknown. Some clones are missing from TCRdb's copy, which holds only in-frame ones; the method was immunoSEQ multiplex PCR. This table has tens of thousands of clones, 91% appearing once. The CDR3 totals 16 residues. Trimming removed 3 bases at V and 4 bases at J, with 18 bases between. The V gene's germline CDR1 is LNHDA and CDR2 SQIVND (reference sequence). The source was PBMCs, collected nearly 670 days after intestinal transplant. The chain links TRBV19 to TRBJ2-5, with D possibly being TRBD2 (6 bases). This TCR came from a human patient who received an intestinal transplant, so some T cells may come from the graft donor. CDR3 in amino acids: CASSMAPLAGGETQYF. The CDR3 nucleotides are TGTGCCAGTAGTATGGCCCCACTAGCAGGAGGAGAGACCCAGTACTTC.